What follows describes a single T cell receptor (beta chain). Its antigen is unknown. It has no much larger one-base neighbor in the sample; base qualities were not kept. To synthesize cDNA, template-switch 5'RACE was performed with a primer carrying a 10-nucleotide random unique molecular identifier so that each TCR transcript was tagged. Over 200 million TCR-beta sequences, covering 15-18 subjects, were produced in each sequencing run. Total RNA was extracted with the RNeasy kit. Using the KAPA Real-time Library Amplification kit, TCR-beta VDJ regions were amplified with primers for the TCR constant region and the 5'RACE anchor. A first PCR added sample indexes and Illumina adaptors, and a second PCR then raised library yield. After Ampure bead purification, the TCR product of roughly 650 bp was size-selected on a 2% E-gel SizeSelection system. Library quality was checked on a Bioanalyzer, concentration was measured with Qubit, and libraries were quantified with the Kapa Library Quantification kit before pooling. An Illumina HiSeq 2500 sequenced the libraries paired-end 2 x 150 bp. To increase sequence diversity, roughly 24-32% phiX was spiked into each library pool. Turning to the authors' computational methods: The UMI-based MiGEC pipeline processed quality-filtered reads and removed over 80% of raw TCR sequences during error correction. VDJ genes were aligned to IMGT germline references, and each clonotype was defined by a unique CDR3 amino acid sequence together with V-J genes. Clonal expansion, Shannon diversity and CDR3 relatedness were evaluated with VDJtools (CalcPairwiseDistances, ClusterSamples), while phylogenetic trees were built in CLCbio workbench. A clone was classed as expanded if it had 8 or more unique UMIs, a cutoff based on coefficient-of-variation modelling across technical triplicates. TCRdb itself trimmed the public reads at Q25 with fastp, ran MiXCR and retained productive beta chains. When rows share a CDR3 protein, they turn into one entry using the most common DNA and genes. Here the V and J calls rest on TCRdb's processing, not on the authors' analysis. Recorded for this sample are more than 100,000 distinct CDR3 sequences; less than 14% of them occurred a single time. Jointly, the top ten make up approximately 3.1% of the sample.

The data originate from a study of neurological immune-mediated disorders (dated by TCRdb to between 2018 and 2021). Notes on the research overall: Peripheral blood TCR-beta repertoires from HTLV-I-associated myelopathy (HAM/TSP) patients, multiple sclerosis patients and healthy controls were compared by UMI-based sequencing. The roughly 110 TCR-beta libraries covered PBMC samples along with longitudinal samples, technical triplicates, and paired sorted CD4+ and CD8+ T-cell subsets. Longitudinal HAM/TSP and healthy donors had 3 time-points each (about 3-45 month intervals). The cohort was made up of some 70 subjects, consisting of roughly 15 HAM/TSP patients, some 35 multiple sclerosis patients and 20 healthy controls. General conclusions and limits of the study: The highest TCR clonal expansion was observed in HAM/TSP patients, whereas the lowest was observed in MS patients, even when compared with healthy controls. Expanded clones from different subjects shared no identical CDR3 amino acid sequences, which suggests that TCR-beta repertoires were private in all groups.

Its CDR3 holds 15 amino acids, cysteine through phenylalanine. The entry retains the CDR3 DNA only, 45 bases that are in frame from base 1. The V and J ends are trimmed by 4 bases and 0 bases, leaving 13 bases between them. Sequences SGHRS (CDR1) and YFSETQ (CDR2) are obtained from the germline V gene. The sample's time point label is to be understood as: longitudinal time-point 3. For the unsorted PBMC libraries, 2 million PBMCs were stored in RNAlater at -80 degrees C until RNA extraction and were used to generate the libraries. Peripheral blood was subjected to Ficoll-Hypaque density gradient centrifugation to isolate PBMCs, which were then cryopreserved in liquid nitrogen.

This receptor chain uses TRBV5-1 and TRBJ1-1; TRBD1 is a weak D gene call, 5 bases matching. This TCR derives from a female donor with HTLV-1-associated myelopathy (HAM/TSP). The sample consisted of PBMCs. The CDR3: CASSLMGEMNTEAFF. In nucleotide form, the sequence is TGCGCCAGCAGCCTCATGGGGGAAATGAACACTGAAGCTTTCTTT.